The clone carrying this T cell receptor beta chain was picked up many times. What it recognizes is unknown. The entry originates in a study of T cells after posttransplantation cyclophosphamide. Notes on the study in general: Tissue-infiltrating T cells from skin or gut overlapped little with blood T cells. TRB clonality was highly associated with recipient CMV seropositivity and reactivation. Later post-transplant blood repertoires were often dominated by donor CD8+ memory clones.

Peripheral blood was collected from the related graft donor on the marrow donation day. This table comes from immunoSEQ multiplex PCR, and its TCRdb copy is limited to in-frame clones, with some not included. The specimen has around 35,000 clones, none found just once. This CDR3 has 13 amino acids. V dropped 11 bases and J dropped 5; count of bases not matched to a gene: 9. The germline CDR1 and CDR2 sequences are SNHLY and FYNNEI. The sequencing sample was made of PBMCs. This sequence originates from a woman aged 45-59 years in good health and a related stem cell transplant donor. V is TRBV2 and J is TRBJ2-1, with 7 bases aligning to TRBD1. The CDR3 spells CAGSIDRDNEQFF. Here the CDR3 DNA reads TGTGCCGGCTCTATCGACAGGGACAATGAGCAGTTCTTC.